Listed here are 25 T cell receptor beta chains from one sample, sequenced in a study of control samples from healthy donors and cancer patients. Measured with immunoSEQ multiplex PCR; TCRdb has only the in-frame clones, and not every one. The sample lists about 63,000 clones; 85% were seen once. The sequenced material came from blood. These receptors were taken from a man in his forties in good health.

This sequence joins TRBV4-3 and TRBJ1-4, with no clear D. CDR3 length: 16 residues. V shed 0 bases and J shed 5 bases, with 13 bases lying between them. In germline, CDR1 is LGHNA, CDR2 YSLEER. CDR3 loop: CASSQDRSSLNEKLFF. CDR3 in DNA: TGCGCCAGCAGCCAAGATCGTAGCAGCCTCAATGAAAAACTGTTTTTT.

This chain links TRBV6-5 with TRBJ2-7; 8 nucleotides align to TRBD1. Germline CDR1 reads MNHEY; CDR2 reads SVGAGI. Germline trimming cut 6 bases from V and 6 bases from J; bases unmatched to any gene: 13. This CDR3 has 15 amino acids. DNA of the CDR3: TGTGCCAGCAGCTTCTCGGACAGGGCGGTAAGCGAGCAGTACTTC. Translating gives CASSFSDRAVSEQYF.

The rearrangement uses TRBV4-3 and TRBJ1-6; D may be TRBD1 (5 bases). V lost 0 bases, J lost 7 bases, and 16 bases lay in between. Germline V gene data show CDR1 as LGHNA and CDR2 as YSLEER. The length of the CDR3 is 17 residues. CDR3 sequence: CASSQELFGWGNSPLHF. The CDR3 coding sequence is TGCGCCAGCAGCCAAGAGTTATTTGGATGGGGGAATTCACCCCTCCACTTT.

V usage is TRBV13 and J usage is TRBJ2-5; D may correspond to TRBD1 or TRBD2 (5 bases each). V lost 5 bases, J lost 5 bases, and 21 bases lay in between. The CDR3 spans 16 residues. Looked up from germline, CDR1 is PRHDT and CDR2 is FYEKMQ (reference sequence). The DNA of the CDR3 is TGTGCCAGCAGCCCCAGACATATCCGGGGACGGGAGACCCAGTACTTC. This sequence encodes CASSPRHIRGRETQYF. The full variable domain, in which reference TRBV13 and TRBJ2-5 provide the parts outside the CDR3, is AAGVIQSPRHLIKEKRETATLKCYPIPRHDTVYWYQQGPGQDPQFLISFYEKMQSDKGSIPDRFSAQQFSDYHSELNMSSLELGDSALYFCASSPRHIRGRETQYFGPGTRLLVL.

This clone was found once. The chain carries TRBV27 and TRBJ2-5; D unresolved. Germline CDR1 is MNHEY and CDR2 is SMNVEV (reference sequence). V lost 3 bases to trimming and J lost 1 base, with 9 bases between them. This CDR3 region has 14 residues. The CDR3 nucleotides read TGTGCCAGCAGTTTCTCGGACGGCCAAGAGACCCAGTACTTC. Its translation: CASSFSDGQETQYF.

The V and J genes are TRBV6-6 and TRBJ2-7; 9 positions agree with TRBD1. The CDR3 runs to 13 residues. CDR1 and CDR2 from the germline V gene are MNHNY and SVGAGI (reference sequence). Trimming took 7 bases from V and 9 from J; bases not matched to a gene: 10. CDR3 DNA: TGTGCCAGCACCTGGGGGACAGGGAGGGGGCAGTACTTC. Protein sequence: CASTWGTGRGQYF.

This chain links TRBV19 with TRBJ1-5, with TRBD1 as a possible D gene (6 bases). This CDR3 has 14 residues. Trimming cost V 6 bases and J 2 bases, with 11 bases left between them. Germline CDR1 LNHDA, CDR2 SQIVND (reference sequence). CDR3 DNA: TGTGCCAGTAGGGGGGCGCGGGGCAATCAGCCCCAGCATTTT. It specifies CASRGARGNQPQHF.

The chain recombines TRBV5-1 with TRBJ2-7, with TRBD1 matching over 9 bases. V shed 4 bases and J 5 bases; nucleotides not matched to a gene: 10. Germline V gene lookup returns CDR1 SGHRS and CDR2 YFSETQ. The CDR3 sequence is 15 residues long. The CDR3 loop reads CASSPPRTGENEQYF. CDR3 bases: TGCGCCAGCAGCCCACCGAGGACAGGGGAGAACGAGCAGTACTTC.

This clone appeared a few times. The chain combines TRBV18 with TRBJ2-7; D remains unclear. Trimming removed 0 bases at V and 1 base at J, with 13 bases between. CDR3 length: 16 amino acids. The germline V gene encodes CDR1 KGHSH and CDR2 LQKENI. The CDR3 region is CASSPPSLRKSYEQYF. The CDR3 DNA reads as TGTGCCAGCTCACCACCTTCGCTCCGGAAATCCTACGAGCAGTACTTC.

This sequence joins TRBV15 and TRBJ2-4; D might be TRBD1 (5 bases). V lost 2 bases and J 0 bases, leaving 8 bases between the germline ends. The CDR3 is made up of 15 amino acids. Germline values: CDR1 LNHNV, CDR2 YYDKDF (reference sequence). The CDR3 region is CATSRFGQAKNIQYF. CDR3 sequence (DNA): TGTGCCACCAGCAGATTTGGACAAGCCAAAAACATTCAGTACTTC.

This clone was found once. The V call is TRBV30, the J call TRBJ2-4; D may be TRBD1 (6 bases). V lost 3 bases and J 8 bases, leaving 11 bases between the germline ends. The germline CDR1 and CDR2 sequences are GTSNPN and SVGIG (reference sequence). The CDR3 is 12 residues long. CDR3 in DNA: TGTGCCTGGAGCCTTAAGGGGGACATTCAGTACTTC. Its translation is CAWSLKGDIQYF.

The CDR3 loop is CASSPAGAGTDTQYF. The CDR3 coding sequence is TGTGCCAGCTCACCAGCGGGGGCGGGCACAGATACGCAGTATTTT. V usage is TRBV18 and J usage is TRBJ2-3; TRBD2 is a possible D gene (7 bases). Germline CDR1 and CDR2: KGHSH and LQKENI. V lost 2 bases and J lost 1, with 10 bases in between. The CDR3 has 15 residues.

J is TRBJ1-2 and V is TRBV30; TRBD1 might be the D (6 bases). The CDR3 extends over 14 amino acids. V was clipped by 4 bases and J by 4 bases, with 16 bases between them. Germline V gene lookup returns CDR1 GTSNPN and CDR2 SVGIG (reference sequence). The CDR3: CAWNPNRDGYGYTF. The CDR3 bases are TGTGCCTGGAACCCCAACAGGGACGGCTATGGCTACACCTTC.

This clone was counted only a few times. The rearrangement uses TRBV28 and TRBJ2-5; D is perhaps TRBD2 (7 bases). CDR3 length: 14 residues. Per germline, CDR1 MDHEN and CDR2 SYDVKM. Trimming pared 5 bases from V and 5 bases from J, leaving 15 bases between. In DNA form, the CDR3 reads TGTGCCAGCAGTCGAGGGGGGGGCTCGGAGACCCAGTACTTC. Amino acid sequence: CASSRGGGSETQYF.

The genes are TRBV7-9 and TRBJ2-7; 12 bases fit TRBD2. Germline assignment: CDR1 SEHNR and CDR2 FQNEAQ (reference sequence). With 5 bases clipped from V and 2 bases from J, the junction kept 10 bases outside the gene matches. This CDR3 is 17 amino acids long. The chain's CDR3 is CASSRLGRTSGTYEQYF. In nucleotides, the CDR3 is TGTGCCAGCAGCCGATTAGGGCGGACTAGCGGGACCTACGAGCAGTACTTC. Full variable domain (outside the CDR3, taken from reference TRBV7-9 and TRBJ2-7): DTGVSQNPRHKITKRGQNVTFRCDPISEHNRLYWYRQTLGQGPEFLTYFQNEAQLEKSRLLSDRFSAERPKGSFSTLEIQRTEQGDSAMYLCASSRLGRTSGTYEQYFGPGTRLTVT.

V usage is TRBV6-5 and J usage is TRBJ2-3; D gene ambiguous. This CDR3 spans 15 amino acids. CDR1 MNHEY and CDR2 SVGAGI come from the germline V gene. V lost 6 bases and J lost 5, with 18 bases in between. In nucleotides, the CDR3 is TGTGCCAGCAGACTCACCTTCAGCCCAGAAGATACGCAGTATTTT. This gives the protein CASRLTFSPEDTQYF.

The chain links TRBV27 to TRBJ1-2; weak D call: TRBD1 (6 bases). This CDR3 is built from 15 residues. Germline values: CDR1 MNHEY, CDR2 SMNVEV (reference sequence). V lost 3 bases and J 4 bases, leaving 15 bases between the germline ends. CDR3 protein: CASSFVRGPSYGYTF. The CDR3 DNA sequence: TGTGCCAGCAGTTTCGTCCGGGGGCCTAGCTATGGCTACACCTTC.

This chain connects TRBV3-1 (or the pseudogene TRBV3-2) to TRBJ2-1; 9 bases align to TRBD2. This CDR3 is built from 17 residues. With 0 bases clipped from V and 8 bases from J, the junction kept 11 bases outside the gene matches. CDR1 is LGHDT and CDR2 is YNNKEL in the germline V gene (reference sequence). DNA for the CDR3: TGTGCCAGCAGCCAAGATTCGGTAGCGGGAGTATTCTATGAGCAGTTCTTC. Amino acid sequence: CASSQDSVAGVFYEQFF.

In its sample, this clone was seen a few times. CDR3 nucleotides: TGTGCCAGCAGCCCCTTTGGCCTTGAAGCTTTCTTT. Protein sequence: CASSPFGLEAFF. The J gene is TRBJ1-1, the V gene TRBV7-9; no clear D. Trimming took off 5 bases at V and 7 bases at J, with 11 bases between the two ends. CDR1 is SEHNR, CDR2 FQNEAQ, per germline (reference sequence). CDR3 length equals 12 residues.

The chain employs TRBV7-2 and TRBJ1-5; no clear D gene. CDR1 and CDR2 (germline): SGHTA, FQGNSA. The CDR3 totals 15 residues. Trimming took 4 bases from V and 7 from J, leaving 17 bases between them. The CDR3 is CASSSEGQTRQPQHF. The CDR3 region has the DNA TGTGCCAGCAGCTCGGAAGGGCAAACTCGACAGCCCCAGCATTTT.

This chain links TRBV19 with TRBJ2-4; 9 bases map to TRBD2. The trim removed 1 base at V and 2 bases at J, leaving 3 bases unmatched. There are 16 residues in the CDR3. Germline loops: CDR1 LNHDA, CDR2 SQIVND (reference sequence). CDR3 bases: TGTGCCAGTAGTATAGCGAGCGGGAGGACCAAAAACATTCAGTACTTC. Amino acids: CASSIASGRTKNIQYF. Combining the CDR3 with reference TRBV19 and TRBJ2-4 gives the whole variable domain DGGITQSPKYLFRKEGQNVTLSCEQNLNHDAMYWYRQDPGQGLRLIYYSQIVNDFQKGDIAEGYSVSREKKESFPLTVTSAQKNPTAFYLCASSIASGRTKNIQYFGAGTRLSVL.

This chain joins TRBV6-6 and TRBJ2-3, with unresolved D. The CDR3 runs to 12 residues. The germline gives CDR1 MNHNY, CDR2 SVGAGI (reference sequence). Trimming cost V 4 bases and J 2 bases, with 4 bases left between them. CDR3 protein: CASSSPTDTQYF. The CDR3 DNA sequence: TGTGCCAGCAGTTCCCCCACAGATACGCAGTATTTT.

The chain employs TRBV3-1 (or the pseudogene TRBV3-2) and TRBJ2-5; D unresolved. Germline CDR1 reads LGHDT; CDR2 reads YNNKEL (reference sequence). Trimming stripped 1 base from V and 13 bases from J, with 10 bases between. CDR3 size: 11 residues. The CDR3 DNA is TGTGCCAGCAGCCAAGCGAATGATCGGTACTTC. Translation: CASSQANDRYF.

The chain has TRBV7-2 and TRBJ1-5, with D unresolved. V was trimmed by 6 bases and J by 2 bases, leaving 17 bases between them. From germline, CDR1 is SGHTA and CDR2 FQGNSA. This CDR3 is built from 16 residues. The CDR3, as DNA: TGTGCCAGCAGTACCCTTTTTGGGGTGGGCAATCAGCCCCAGCATTTT. It translates to CASSTLFGVGNQPQHF.

The chain uses TRBV7-3 and TRBJ2-5; 7 bases agree with TRBD2. The CDR3 length is 13 residues. In germline, CDR1 is SGHTA, CDR2 FQGTGA. The V segment lost 2 bases and the J segment 3 bases; nucleotides outside the gene matches: 0. In DNA, the CDR3 is TGTGCCAGCAGCTTAGGGGGGGAAGAGACCCAGTACTTC. Translated, it gives CASSLGGEETQYF.